A single sample is the source of the 9 T cell receptor beta chains below, sequenced in a study of identical twins. TCRdb independently ran MiXCR on the 5' RACE reads; one entry per CDR3 protein. The table lists more than 650,000 distinct CDR3 sequences, 6% to 6.5% of them singletons. Source material: naive T cells sorted from blood. The receptors originated from a young man in good health.

The CDR3 sequence: CASSLDRVGQETQYF. The DNA of the CDR3 is TGCGCCAGCAGCCTGGACAGGGTAGGGCAAGAGACCCAGTACTTC. The chain joins TRBV5-1 to TRBJ2-5; 8 nucleotides line up with TRBD1. V lost 4 bases and J lost 2; bases outside the gene matches: 7. From germline, CDR1 is SGHRS and CDR2 YFSETQ. The CDR3 contains 15 residues.

The CDR3 reads CASSSGTPNYEQYF. CDR3 DNA sequence: TGCGCCAGCAGCTCAGGGACGCCCAACTACGAGCAGTACTTC. This chain uses TRBV5-1 with TRBJ2-7; D is tentatively TRBD1 or TRBD2 (5 bases each). The CDR3 runs to 14 residues. The V end lost 3 bases, the J end lost 3 bases, and 13 bases lay between the germline ends. Per the germline V gene, CDR1 is SGHRS and CDR2 is YFSETQ.

This clonotype was recorded many times. This rearrangement joins TRBV11-2 to TRBJ2-3; a weak D match, TRBD1 (5 bases). Germline-derived CDR1 and CDR2 are SGHAT and FQNNGV. The V end was cut by 7 bases, the J end by 2 bases, with 10 bases between. This CDR3 has 13 residues. CDR3 region: CASNSRDTDTQYF. CDR3 bases: TGTGCCAGCAATTCCAGGGACACAGATACGCAGTATTTT.

This chain links TRBV18 with TRBJ2-1; TRBD2 matches at 9 bases. Germline V gene data show CDR1 as KGHSH and CDR2 as LQKENI. The CDR3 extends over 14 amino acids. After removal of 2 bases from V and 7 bases from J, the junction contained 3 bases not matched to a gene. The CDR3 protein is CASSPSSGGNEQFF. The CDR3 nucleotides read TGTGCCAGCTCACCATCAAGCGGGGGGAATGAGCAGTTCTTC. The entire variable domain, with the rest obtained from reference TRBV18 and TRBJ2-1, is as follows: NAGVMQNPRHLVRRRGQEARLRCSPMKGHSHVYWYRQLPEEGLKFMVYLQKENIIDESGMPKERFSAEFPKEGPSILRIQQVVRGDSAAYFCASSPSSGGNEQFFGPGTRLTVL.

This clonotype was recorded at least ten times. This rearrangement joins TRBV28 to TRBJ2-5; D perhaps matches TRBD1 (5 bases). The length of the CDR3 is 14 residues. Trimming took off 4 bases at V and 2 bases at J, with 11 bases between the two ends. Germline assignment: CDR1 MDHEN and CDR2 SYDVKM. CDR3 DNA: TGTGCCAGCAGTTCGTCAGGGTTACAAGAGACCCAGTACTTC. The encoded protein is CASSSSGLQETQYF.

This clonotype showed up just a few times. This chain connects TRBV29-1 to TRBJ2-1; D possibly corresponds to TRBD1 (6 bases). This CDR3 is 15 amino acids long. CDR1 and CDR2 from the germline V gene are SQVTM and ANQGSEA. The V and J ends lost 4 bases and 3 bases respectively, with 16 bases between them. CDR3 nucleotide sequence: TGCAGCGTTGGGGGACACAATGACAGCTACAATGAGCAGTTCTTC. Encoded protein: CSVGGHNDSYNEQFF.

This chain uses TRBV7-2 with TRBJ1-5; D remains unclear. The V gene's germline CDR1 is SGHTA and CDR2 FQGNSA. The CDR3 is 14 residues long. Trimming shortened V by 4 bases and J by 6 bases, and 13 bases separated the two germline ends. The CDR3 loop is CASSSDLGSQPQHF. CDR3 nucleotides: TGTGCCAGCAGCTCCGATTTGGGAAGTCAGCCCCAGCATTTT.

This clonotype was seen repeatedly, ten times or more. The chain links TRBV20-1 to TRBJ2-7; 7 bases match TRBD1. Trimming took 5 bases from V and 3 from J; bases not matched to a gene: 7. CDR1 and CDR2 (germline): DFQATT, SNEGSKA (reference sequence). The CDR3 is made up of 13 amino acids. The CDR3 DNA sequence: TGCAGTGCTGGGCGGCAGGGGGACTACGAGCAGTACTTC. It translates to CSAGRQGDYEQYF.

This clonotype was detected many times. The rearrangement links TRBV15 to TRBJ2-5; maybe TRBD2 (6 bases). Germline loops: CDR1 LNHNV, CDR2 YYDKDF (reference sequence). The ends were cut back, 0 bases at V and 4 bases at J, with 9 bases in the middle. The CDR3 totals 14 residues. CDR3 region: CATSREGSGETQYF. CDR3 in DNA: TGTGCCACCAGCAGAGAAGGTAGCGGAGAGACCCAGTACTTC.